These T cell receptor beta chains were read from a single sample in a study of T cell repertoires in cytomegalovirus infection. TCRdb reanalysed the reads using MiXCR and keeps one entry per CDR3 protein. The sample includes roughly 310,000 distinct CDR3 sequences, roughly a sixth of them seen just once. The sample taken for sequencing was PBMCs. The source is a human donor in good health (CMV status not recorded). Some clones in this sample may be carry-over from other donors' samples. Each CDR3 is given with its conserved first and last residue. The order of the fields is V gene, D gene, clone size, J gene, CDR3 DNA, CDR3 protein. A D gene is named only where the DNA matches it firmly. Not all rows give a size; the values are once, few, many and, for expanded clones, a class.

TRBV7-6,-,few,TRBJ2-5,TGTGCCAGCAGCTCCCAGGGGGAGACCCAGTACTTC,CASSSQGETQYF
TRBV4-2,-,many,TRBJ2-3,TGTGCCAGCAGCCAAGACGAGGGAAGCACAGATACGCAGTATTTT,CASSQDEGSTDTQYF
TRBV5-1,TRBD2,many,TRBJ2-7,TGCGCCAGCAGCTGGGGGGGGGGGGACCGGCTGGACTACGAGCAGTACTTC,CASSWGGGDRLDYEQYF
TRBV3-1,-,-,TRBJ2-1,TGTGCCAGCAGCTCACGTCTGGGCAATGAGCAGTTCTTC,CASSSRLGNEQFF
TRBV4-2,-,few,TRBJ2-3,TGTGCCAGCAGCCAAGAGTACCGGACCACAGATACGCAGTATTTT,CASSQEYRTTDTQYF
TRBV7-8,-,many,TRBJ1-5,TGTGCCAGCAGCTTAGCGGGGTATCGTCAGCCCCAGCATTTT,CASSLAGYRQPQHF
TRBV10-3,-,-,TRBJ2-1,TGTGCCATCGCCGGGGCGCCCCGGGGTGACGAGCAGTTCTTC,CAIAGAPRGDEQFF
TRBV19,-,-,TRBJ2-7,TGTGCCAGTAGTAACCACAGGGAATGGGCTGAGCAGTACTTC,CASSNHREWAEQYF
TRBV7-2,TRBD2,many,TRBJ2-7,TGTGCCAGCAGCCGCACACGGGGAAGCGGGGGGGCCTGGTCCTACGAGCAGTACTTC,CASSRTRGSGGAWSYEQYF
TRBV28,-,few,TRBJ1-2,TGTGCCAGCAGCCCAGGGTCGGGGAATAACTATGGCTACACCTTC,CASSPGSGNNYGYTF
TRBV27,-,-,TRBJ2-5,TGTGCCAGCAGTTTAAGGGGCAGGGGTCAAGGAACCCAGTACTTC,CASSLRGRGQGTQYF
TRBV20-1,TRBD1,-,TRBJ1-2,TGCAGTGCCGGCGACCCTTTAGGCCAGGGGGATGGCTACACCTTC,CSAGDPLGQGDGYTF
TRBV5-4,TRBD2,-,TRBJ2-7,TGTGCCAGCAGTCACCATGGACTAGCGGGGGGTCTAATCTCCCTCGACGAGCAGTACTTC,CASSHHGLAGGLISLDEQYF
TRBV4-3,-,-,TRBJ2-7,TGCGCCAGCAGCCAAGTCTTAGGGGTGGCCTACGAGCAGTACTTC,CASSQVLGVAYEQYF
TRBV4-1,-,-,TRBJ1-2,TGCGCCAGCAGCCAGGCCGGACAAGCGGCCTATGGCTACACCTTC,CASSQAGQAAYGYTF
TRBV4-1,-,few,TRBJ2-5,TGCGCCAGCAGCCAAAGTGCGACGTACCAAGAGACCCAGTACTTC,CASSQSATYQETQYF
TRBV18,TRBD1,few,TRBJ1-4,TGTGCCAGCTCACCTCAGGGGGAAGCAACTAATGAAAAACTGTTTTTT,CASSPQGEATNEKLFF
TRBV6-1,TRBD1,-,TRBJ2-7,TGTGCCAGCAACCGGGACAGGGTTGGGGAGCAGTACTTC,CASNRDRVGEQYF
TRBV4-1,-,few,TRBJ1-6,TGCGCCAGCAGCCAAGTGTCGTCGGTCCATAGTTCACCCCTCCACTTT,CASSQVSSVHSSPLHF
TRBV18,-,few,TRBJ1-6,TGTGCCAGCTCACCGACAGATACCGGAGGAGGTTCACCCCTCCACTTT,CASSPTDTGGGSPLHF
TRBV7-2,-,many,TRBJ1-6,TGTGCCAGCAGCTTCAGGGGAGGGGTCTATAATTCACCCCTCCACTTT,CASSFRGGVYNSPLHF
TRBV7-2,-,many,TRBJ2-4,TGTGCCAGCAGCTTAGATGGGGGGAGGGGGAGTAACATTCAGTACTTC,CASSLDGGRGSNIQYF
TRBV28,TRBD1,-,TRBJ2-3,TGTGCCAGCAGATCAGGACAGGGTTTTTCCGATACGCAGTATTTT,CASRSGQGFSDTQYF
TRBV5-1,-,few,TRBJ2-5,TGCGCCAGCAAGGTATCCCGGAGACCTCAAGAGACCCAGTACTTC,CASKVSRRPQETQYF
TRBV7-2,-,many,TRBJ1-4,TGTGCCAGCAGCCCCCCCGGCGGGGGAGGGAATGAAAAACTGTTTTTT,CASSPPGGGGNEKLFF
TRBV20-1,-,-,TRBJ2-7,TGCAGTGCTAGCCAAGACAGCTACGAGCAGTACTTC,CSASQDSYEQYF
TRBV2,-,-,TRBJ2-7,TGTGCCAGCAGTGAGGGACCGGCCGAGCAGTACTTC,CASSEGPAEQYF
TRBV6-5,-,few,TRBJ1-3,TGTGCCAGCAGAGGGAGTCACTCTGGAAACACCATATATTTT,CASRGSHSGNTIYF
TRBV27,TRBD2,-,TRBJ2-2,TGTGCCAGCAGTTCCGATCTTGGGCGGGGGACCGGGGAGCTGTTTTTT,CASSSDLGRGTGELFF
TRBV20-1,-,-,TRBJ1-2,TGCAGTGCTAGACCTACTAGGGACGTCGGCTACACCTTC,CSARPTRDVGYTF
TRBV7-9,-,few,TRBJ1-4,TGTGCCAGCAGCTTAAACGGGGGAACTAATGAAAAACTGTTTTTT,CASSLNGGTNEKLFF
TRBV7-2,TRBD2,many,TRBJ2-3,TGTGCCAGCAGCTCCCAACCGAGCGGGGTCACAGATACGCAGTATTTT,CASSSQPSGVTDTQYF
TRBV20-1,-,few,TRBJ1-6,TGCAGTGCTAGAGATTGGGTTGAGTCCTATAATTCACCCCTCCACTTT,CSARDWVESYNSPLHF
TRBV25-1,-,many,TRBJ2-5,TGTGCCAGCTCCCGGGAGTACGTAGAGACCCAGTACTTC,CASSREYVETQYF
TRBV27,TRBD1,few,TRBJ2-7,TGTGCCAGCAGTTTATTTTCCAGGGGGCATCTCGAGCAGTACTTC,CASSLFSRGHLEQYF
TRBV4-1,-,-,TRBJ1-1,TGCGCCAGCAGCCACTCGCGGGGGGGGAGGCAGTCCACTGAAGCTTTCTTT,CASSHSRGGRQSTEAFF
TRBV20-1,TRBD1,few,TRBJ1-1,TGCAGTGCAAAGGGGGCCACTGAAGCTTTCTTT,CSAKGATEAFF
TRBV7-2,-,many,TRBJ1-5,TGTGCCAGCAGCTTAGTTAGCACTATTATAAGCAATCAGCCCCAGCATTTT,CASSLVSTIISNQPQHF
TRBV19,-,few,TRBJ2-6,TGTGCCAGTAGTAAAGCCGGCTCTGGGGCCAACGTCCTGACTTTC,CASSKAGSGANVLTF
TRBV27,-,many,TRBJ1-2,TGTGCCAGCAGTTTATATGGACAGTTAGACTATGGCTACACCTTC,CASSLYGQLDYGYTF
TRBV28,-,-,TRBJ1-4,TGTGCCAGCAGGAGGGGTTCTGAAAAACTGTTTTTT,CASRRGSEKLFF
TRBV9,TRBD1,few,TRBJ2-1,TGTGCCAGCACAACGACCGGGACAGGGGTAGTGGATGAGCAGTTCTTC,CASTTTGTGVVDEQFF
TRBV4-1,TRBD2,few,TRBJ2-1,TGCGCCAGCAGCCAAGGACTAGCGGGGGCCCTCTACAATGAGCAGTTCTTC,CASSQGLAGALYNEQFF
TRBV6-4,-,many,TRBJ2-1,TGTGCCAGCAGTAATATGGCGGGGGACACGACGGATGAGCAGTTCTTC,CASSNMAGDTTDEQFF
TRBV4-1,-,many,TRBJ2-7,TGCGCCAGCAGCCGTTTGACAGGACCCTACGAGCAGTACTTC,CASSRLTGPYEQYF
TRBV18,-,many,TRBJ2-3,TGTGCCAGCCAAACGGAAATTAACACAGATACGCAGTATTTT,CASQTEINTDTQYF
TRBV20-1,TRBD1,few,TRBJ1-2,TGCAGTGCTAGAGAGGCGGCAGGGGGTGGTGGCTACACCTTC,CSAREAAGGGGYTF
TRBV7-2,-,few,TRBJ1-1,TGTGCCAGCAGCTTGAGGGGCGCTACGACTGAAGCTTTCTTT,CASSLRGATTEAFF